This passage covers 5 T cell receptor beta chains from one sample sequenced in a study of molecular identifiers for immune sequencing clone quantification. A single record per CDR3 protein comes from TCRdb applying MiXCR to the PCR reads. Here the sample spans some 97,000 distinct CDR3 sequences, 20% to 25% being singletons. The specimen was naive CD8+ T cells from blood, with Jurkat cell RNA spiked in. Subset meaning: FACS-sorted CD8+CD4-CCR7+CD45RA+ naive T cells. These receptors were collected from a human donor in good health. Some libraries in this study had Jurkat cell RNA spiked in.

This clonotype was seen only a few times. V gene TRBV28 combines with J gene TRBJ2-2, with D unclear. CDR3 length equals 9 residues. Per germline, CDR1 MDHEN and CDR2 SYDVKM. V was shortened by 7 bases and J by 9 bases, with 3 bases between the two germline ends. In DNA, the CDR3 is TGTGCCAGCATTCGGGAGCTGTTTTTT. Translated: CASIRELFF.

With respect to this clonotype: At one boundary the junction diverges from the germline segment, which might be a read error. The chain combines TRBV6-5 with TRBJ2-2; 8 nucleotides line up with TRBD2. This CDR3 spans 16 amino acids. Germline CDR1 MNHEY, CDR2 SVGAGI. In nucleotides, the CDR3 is TGTGCCAGCAGTTACCTTGGCGGGGGGACTTCCGGGGAGCCGTTTTTT. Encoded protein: CASSYLGGGTSGEPFF.

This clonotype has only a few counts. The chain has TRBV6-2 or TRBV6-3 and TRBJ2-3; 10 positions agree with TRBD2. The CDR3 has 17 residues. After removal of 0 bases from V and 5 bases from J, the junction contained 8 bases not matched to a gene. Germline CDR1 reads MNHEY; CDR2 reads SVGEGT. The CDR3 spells CASSYSPSGSGGDTQYF. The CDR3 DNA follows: TGTGCCAGCAGTTACTCGCCTAGCGGGAGTGGAGGAGATACGCAGTATTTT.

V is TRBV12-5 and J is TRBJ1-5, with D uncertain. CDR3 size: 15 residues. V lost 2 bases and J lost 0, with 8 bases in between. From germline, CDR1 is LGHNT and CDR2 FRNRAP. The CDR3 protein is CASGLTPYSNQPQHF. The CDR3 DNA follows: TGTGCTAGTGGTTTGACACCCTATAGCAATCAGCCCCAGCATTTT.

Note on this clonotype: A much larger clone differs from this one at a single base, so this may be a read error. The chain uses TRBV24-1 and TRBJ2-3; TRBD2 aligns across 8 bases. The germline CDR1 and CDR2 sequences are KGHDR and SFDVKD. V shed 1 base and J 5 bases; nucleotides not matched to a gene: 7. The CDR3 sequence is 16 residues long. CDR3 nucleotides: TGTGCCACCAGTGATTTCTCCCTAGCGGGCCAAGATACGCAGTATTTT. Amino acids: CATSDFSLAGQDTQYF.